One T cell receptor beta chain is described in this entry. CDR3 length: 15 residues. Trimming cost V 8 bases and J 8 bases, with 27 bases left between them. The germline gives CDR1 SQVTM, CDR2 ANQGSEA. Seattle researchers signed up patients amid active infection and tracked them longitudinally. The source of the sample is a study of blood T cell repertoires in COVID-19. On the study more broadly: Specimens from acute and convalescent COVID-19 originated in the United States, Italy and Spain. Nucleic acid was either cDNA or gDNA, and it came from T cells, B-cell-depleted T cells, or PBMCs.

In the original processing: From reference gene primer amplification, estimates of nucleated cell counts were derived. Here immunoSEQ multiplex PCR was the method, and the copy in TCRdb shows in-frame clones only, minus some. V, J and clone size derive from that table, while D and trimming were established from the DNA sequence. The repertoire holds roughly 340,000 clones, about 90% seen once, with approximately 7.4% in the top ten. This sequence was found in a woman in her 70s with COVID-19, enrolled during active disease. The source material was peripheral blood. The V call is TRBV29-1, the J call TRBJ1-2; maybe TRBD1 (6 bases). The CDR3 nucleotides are TGCAGCCCATTGGCGCCGGGACAATACCTTTCCGGCTACACCTTC. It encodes CSPLAPGQYLSGYTF. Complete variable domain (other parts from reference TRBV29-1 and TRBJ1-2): SAVISQKPSRDICQRGTSLTIQCQVDSQVTMMFWYRQQPGQSLTLIATANQGSEATYESGFVIDKFPISRPNLTFSTLTVSNMSPEDSSIYLCSPLAPGQYLSGYTFGSGTRLTVV.